What follows are 23 T cell receptor beta chains derived from one specimen sequenced in a study of cytomegalovirus exposure and HLA in healthy donors. PCR was performed using 60 Vbeta and 13 Jbeta primers. Assay: immunoSEQ multiplex PCR; the TCRdb copy retains only in-frame clones and omits some. The repertoire includes tens of thousands of clones, 78% of them detected once, and 2.5% sits in the top ten. The source material was PBMCs. The receptor set was obtained from a male donor in good health and CMV-seropositive.

The chain recombines TRBV7-9 with TRBJ1-4; 8 nucleotides align to TRBD1. The V and J ends lost 5 bases and 7 bases, in that order; junction bases with no gene match: 6. The CDR3 contains 14 residues. The germline V gene has CDR1 SEHNR and CDR2 FQNEAQ (reference sequence). The CDR3 sequence: CASSLGTGGEKLFF. The DNA for the CDR3 is TGTGCCAGCAGCCTTGGGACAGGTGGTGAAAAACTGTTTTTT.

The chain employs TRBV25-1 and TRBJ1-5, with 8 bases that match TRBD1. V shed 6 bases and J 4 bases; nucleotides not matched to a gene: 5. Germline assignment: CDR1 MGHDK and CDR2 SYGVNS. There are 14 residues in the CDR3. This chain's CDR3 is CASRGQGWNQPQHF. DNA of the CDR3: TGTGCCAGCAGAGGACAGGGCTGGAATCAGCCCCAGCATTTT.

V and J are TRBV7-9 and TRBJ2-4; D uncertain. CDR1 SEHNR and CDR2 FQNEAQ come from the germline V gene (reference sequence). The CDR3 length is 16 residues. Deletions cut 5 bases from V and 0 bases from J, with 14 bases between. The CDR3 reads CASSPPAGLAKNIQYF. DNA of the CDR3: TGTGCCAGCAGCCCTCCGGCAGGTCTAGCCAAAAACATTCAGTACTTC.

CDR3 sequence reads: CVRSLRGIGTSGTIATYEQYF. The CDR3 DNA reads as TGTGTCAGAAGCTTAAGAGGTATTGGGACTAGCGGAACTATAGCTACCTACGAGCAGTACTTC. V gene TRBV7-5 combines with J gene TRBJ2-7; the D call TRBD2 from the table was never checked on the DNA. TRBV7-5 is shown as a pseudogene. The length of the CDR3 is 21 residues.

Worth noting for this clone: The sample carries other DNA sequences with the same CDR3. The V and J genes are TRBV9 and TRBJ2-2; D is undetermined. V was shortened by 5 bases and J by 2 bases, with 4 bases between the two germline ends. This CDR3 has 12 residues. CDR1 is SGDLS and CDR2 is YYNGEE in the germline V gene. CDR3 amino acids: CASSLNTGELFF. CDR3 sequence (DNA): TGTGCCAGCAGTCTAAACACCGGGGAGCTGTTTTTT.

The chain recombines TRBV5-1 with TRBJ2-7; D might be TRBD2 (6 bases). The germline gives CDR1 SGHRS, CDR2 YFSETQ. V gave up 1 base and J gave up 2 bases, with 7 bases separating them. The length of the CDR3 is 13 residues. As DNA, the CDR3 is TGCGCCAGCAGCTTGTTAGCGGCCTACGAGCAGTACTTC. Its protein product is CASSLLAAYEQYF. Combining the CDR3 with reference TRBV5-1 and TRBJ2-7 gives the whole variable domain KAGVTQTPRYLIKTRGQQVTLSCSPISGHRSVSWYQQTPGQGLQFLFEYFSETQRNKGNFPGRFSGRQFSNSRSEMNVSTLELGDSALYLCASSLLAAYEQYFGPGTRLTVT.

In its sample, this clone ranks as medium-sized. This sequence joins TRBV5-6 and TRBJ1-4; 8 bases are a match to TRBD1. The CDR3 runs 17 residues. The trim removed 4 bases at V and 8 bases at J, leaving 16 bases unmatched. The germline CDR1 and CDR2 sequences are SGHDT and YYEEEE. CDR3 residues: CASSRRTLGQGGEKLFF. CDR3 DNA: TGTGCCAGCAGCCGCCGGACTCTTGGACAGGGTGGGGAAAAACTGTTTTTT.

The chain employs TRBV9 and TRBJ2-1, with 9 bases that match TRBD2. V lost 3 bases, J lost 3 bases, and 4 bases stayed unmatched. CDR3 size: 15 residues. The germline V gene encodes CDR1 SGDLS and CDR2 YYNGEE. The CDR3 DNA reads as TGTGCCAGCAGCGCGACTAGCGGCAACTACAATGAGCAGTTCTTC. Translated, it gives CASSATSGNYNEQFF.

CDR3 region: CASSQNTGVSSYEQYF. The CDR3 DNA follows: TGTGCCAGCAGCCAAAACACAGGGGTGTCTTCCTACGAGCAGTACTTC. The chain carries TRBV7-6 and TRBJ2-7, with TRBD1 matching over 7 bases. Germline V gives CDR1 SGHVS, CDR2 FNYEAQ. This CDR3 comprises 16 residues. V gave up 5 bases and J gave up 1 base; unmatched junction bases: 11.

The chain couples TRBV6-6 to TRBJ2-7, with D tentatively TRBD2 (6 bases). CDR3 size: 16 residues. Per germline, CDR1 MNHNY and CDR2 SVGAGI (reference sequence). V gave up 6 bases and J gave up 3 bases, with 21 bases separating them. The CDR3 sequence is CASRRPLRERNYEQYF. CDR3 nucleotides: TGTGCCAGCAGACGACCTCTCCGGGAGAGAAACTACGAGCAGTACTTC.

The chain has TRBV28 and TRBJ1-2; D not certain. The CDR3 is 14 residues long. Per germline, CDR1 MDHEN and CDR2 SYDVKM. Trimming cost V 2 bases and J 5 bases, with 12 bases left between them. The CDR3 nucleotides read TGTGCCAGCAGTTTACCTAACGGGTTTTATGGCTACACCTTC. Encoded protein: CASSLPNGFYGYTF.

V is TRBV10-3 and J is TRBJ2-3; 14 bases map to TRBD2. The CDR3 sequence is 17 residues long. Trimming took 6 bases from V and 1 from J; bases not matched to a gene: 6. The germline V gene has CDR1 ENHRY and CDR2 SYGVKD. The DNA of the CDR3 is TGTGCCATCAGGACTAGCGGGAGGGCGTTGGGCACAGATACGCAGTATTTT. Residues: CAIRTSGRALGTDTQYF.

The table lists this clone with a count of one. The V call is TRBV7-9, the J call TRBJ2-7; unclear D gene. Germline values: CDR1 SEHNR, CDR2 FQNEAQ (reference sequence). CDR3 length equals 12 residues. Trimming took off 3 bases at V and 1 base at J, with 4 bases between the two ends. In DNA, the CDR3 is TGTGCCAGCAGCTTTCTTTCCTACGAGCAGTACTTC. This translates into CASSFLSYEQYF.

CDR3 amino acids: CASSLLAGSTDTQYF. CDR3 nucleotides: TGTGCCAGTAGCTTACTAGCGGGTAGCACAGATACGCAGTATTTT. The chain is built from TRBV19 and TRBJ2-3, with 9 bases that match TRBD2. Germline assignment: CDR1 LNHDA and CDR2 SQIVND (reference sequence). The CDR3 length is 15 residues. Trimming at V came to 6 bases and at J to 0 bases, leaving 4 bases not matched to a gene.

The gene calls are TRBV30 and TRBJ2-7; D is perhaps TRBD2 (8 bases). This CDR3 has 15 amino acids. The ends were cut back, 7 bases at V and 5 bases at J, with 24 bases in the middle. Germline lookup yields CDR1 GTSNPN and CDR2 SVGIG (reference sequence). CDR3 sequence reads: CAFSGGLDRLHEQYF. CDR3 bases: TGTGCCTTTTCAGGGGGACTAGACCGACTCCACGAGCAGTACTTC.

The CDR3 sequence is CASSWIDGGYEQYF. CDR3 nucleotide sequence: TGTGCCAGCAGCTGGATAGACGGGGGCTACGAGCAGTACTTC. This sequence joins TRBV28 and TRBJ2-7, with D possibly TRBD2 on 6 matching bases. This CDR3 has 14 amino acids. The V end lost 6 bases, the J end lost 3 bases, and 15 bases lay between the germline ends. Per the germline V gene, CDR1 is MDHEN and CDR2 is SYDVKM.

The gene calls are TRBV7-2 and TRBJ2-7, with a tentative D call TRBD1 (5 bases). This CDR3 has 15 amino acids. Germline V gene data show CDR1 as SGHTA and CDR2 as FQGNSA. V gave up 2 bases and J gave up 0 bases, with 11 bases separating them. For the CDR3, the DNA is TGTGCCAGCAGCTTAACCAGGGTTGGCTCCTACGAGCAGTACTTC. As protein: CASSLTRVGSYEQYF.

V usage is TRBV5-1 and J usage is TRBJ1-1, with D possibly matching TRBD1 (5 bases). The CDR3 covers 19 residues. The germline V gene encodes CDR1 SGHRS and CDR2 YFSETQ. Deletions cut 3 bases from V and 0 bases from J, with 24 bases between. CDR3 amino acids: CASSSPFWDSEIMNTEAFF. Written as DNA, the CDR3 is TGCGCCAGCAGCTCCCCTTTCTGGGACTCCGAAATAATGAACACTGAAGCTTTCTTT.

This clone has more than one count but fewer than ten. The CDR3 region is CASSQKSGETDTQYF. For the CDR3, the DNA is TGTGCCAGCAGCCAAAAGTCAGGGGAGACAGATACGCAGTATTTT. The chain uses TRBV4-2 and TRBJ2-3, with D tentatively TRBD1 (6 bases). The V gene's germline CDR1 is LGHNA and CDR2 YNFKEQ. This CDR3 has 15 amino acids. The V and J ends lost 2 bases and 3 bases respectively, with 12 bases between them.

This rearrangement joins TRBV30 to TRBJ2-1; D might be TRBD1 (6 bases). V was pared by 8 bases and J by 0 bases, with 14 bases between. Germline assignment: CDR1 GTSNPN and CDR2 SVGIG (reference sequence). The CDR3 extends over 14 amino acids. This chain's CDR3 is CAHSRDNSYNEQFF. Written as DNA, the CDR3 is TGTGCCCACAGCCGGGACAACTCCTACAATGAGCAGTTCTTC.

This sequence joins TRBV28 and TRBJ1-2; 7 bases line up with TRBD1. Germline V lookup: CDR1 MDHEN, CDR2 SYDVKM. The CDR3 totals 15 residues. After removal of 6 bases from V and 5 bases from J, the junction contained 12 bases not matched to a gene. CDR3 loop: CASRPGQAAWYGYTF. In DNA, the CDR3 is TGTGCCAGCAGGCCTGGACAGGCAGCTTGGTATGGCTACACCTTC.

CDR3 residues: CASSISAGVSGEQYF. The CDR3 DNA reads as TGTGCCAGTAGTATATCAGCGGGAGTCTCTGGCGAGCAGTACTTC. The chain has TRBV19 and TRBJ2-7, with 8 positions matching TRBD2. Germline assignment: CDR1 LNHDA and CDR2 SQIVND (reference sequence). This CDR3 is built from 15 residues. J gave up 6 bases and V 2 bases, and 9 bases lay outside the gene matches.

The J gene is TRBJ2-7, the V gene TRBV10-3, with TRBD1 identical over 7 bases. The CDR3 consists of 14 residues. The V gene end was trimmed by 3 bases and the J gene end by 9 bases; junction bases not matched to a gene: 11. The germline gives CDR1 ENHRY, CDR2 SYGVKD. The CDR3 reads CAISDPQGFAGQYF. CDR3 in DNA: TGTGCCATCAGTGACCCACAGGGGTTCGCCGGGCAGTACTTC.